This TCR beta chain was obtained from a study of control samples from healthy donors and cancer patients. CDR3 length: 16 amino acids. After removal of 5 bases from V and 1 base from J, the junction contained 9 bases not matched to a gene. The germline CDR1 and CDR2 sequences are MNHEY and SMNVEV (reference sequence). The data were produced by immunoSEQ multiplex PCR, yet TCRdb's version contains in-frame clones alone and is incomplete. This sample carries about 130,000 clones, about 93% of them seen once, and the ten largest clones take 2% to 3%. This clone has just one count. This TCR came from a man aged 35 to 55 in good health. This rearrangement joins TRBV27 to TRBJ2-7; 9 bases fit TRBD1. Sequencing was done on a sample of blood. The CDR3 region has the DNA TGTGCCAGCAGTACCACAGGGGGCGGATTTTCCTACGAGCAGTACTTC. This gives the protein CASSTTGGGFSYEQYF.